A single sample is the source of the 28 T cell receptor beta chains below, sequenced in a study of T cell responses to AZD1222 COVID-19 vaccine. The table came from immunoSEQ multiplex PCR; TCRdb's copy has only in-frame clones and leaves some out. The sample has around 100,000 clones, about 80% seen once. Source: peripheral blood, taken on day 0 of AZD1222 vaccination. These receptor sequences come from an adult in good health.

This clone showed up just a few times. CDR3: CASSYSSEVVELFF. The CDR3 DNA reads TGTGCCAGCAGTTACTCGAGTGAGGTTGTGGAGCTGTTTTTT. The V gene is TRBV6-5, the J gene TRBJ2-2; D is uncertain. Germline CDR1 is MNHEY and CDR2 is SVGAGI. Trimming pared 0 bases from V and 10 bases from J, leaving 12 bases between. This CDR3 is built from 14 residues.

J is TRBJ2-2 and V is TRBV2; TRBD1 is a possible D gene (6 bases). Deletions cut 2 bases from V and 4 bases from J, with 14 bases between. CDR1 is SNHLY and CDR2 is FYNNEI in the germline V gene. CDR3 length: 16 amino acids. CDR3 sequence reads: CASSEQGRGSTGELFF. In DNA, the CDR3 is TGTGCCAGCAGTGAACAGGGCAGGGGAAGCACCGGGGAGCTGTTTTTT.

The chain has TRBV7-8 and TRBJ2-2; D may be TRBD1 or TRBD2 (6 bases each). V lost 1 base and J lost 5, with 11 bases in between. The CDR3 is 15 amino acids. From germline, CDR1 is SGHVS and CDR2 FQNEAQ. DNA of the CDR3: TGTGCCAGCAGCTTAGGGGGGGCCGGAACCGGGGAGCTGTTTTTT. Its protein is CASSLGGAGTGELFF. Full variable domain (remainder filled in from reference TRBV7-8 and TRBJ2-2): GAGVSQSPRYKVAKRGQDVALRCDPISGHVSLFWYQQALGQGPEFLTYFQNEAQLDKSGLPSDRFFAERPEGSVSTLKIQRTQQEDSAVYLCASSLGGAGTGELFFGEGSRLTVL.

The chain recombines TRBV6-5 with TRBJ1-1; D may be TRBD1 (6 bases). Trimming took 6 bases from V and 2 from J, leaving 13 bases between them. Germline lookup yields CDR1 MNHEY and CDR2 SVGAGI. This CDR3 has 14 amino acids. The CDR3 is CASRRNRDNTEAFF. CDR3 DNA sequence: TGTGCCAGCAGGAGAAACAGGGATAACACTGAAGCTTTCTTT.

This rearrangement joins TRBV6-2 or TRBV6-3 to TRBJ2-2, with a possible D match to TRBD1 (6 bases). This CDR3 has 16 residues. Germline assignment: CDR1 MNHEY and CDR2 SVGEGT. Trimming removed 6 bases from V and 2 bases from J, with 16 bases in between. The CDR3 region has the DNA TGTGCCAGCAGCCCTCGTCCAGGGGTCAACACCGGGGAGCTGTTTTTT. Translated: CASSPRPGVNTGELFF.

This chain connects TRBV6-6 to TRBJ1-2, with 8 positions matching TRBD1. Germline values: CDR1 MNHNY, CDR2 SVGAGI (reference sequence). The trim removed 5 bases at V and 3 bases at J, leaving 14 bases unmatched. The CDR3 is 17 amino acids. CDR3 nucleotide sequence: TGTGCCAGCAGTCGTATCCCCGGGACAGGACTCGACTATGGCTACACCTTC. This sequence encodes CASSRIPGTGLDYGYTF.

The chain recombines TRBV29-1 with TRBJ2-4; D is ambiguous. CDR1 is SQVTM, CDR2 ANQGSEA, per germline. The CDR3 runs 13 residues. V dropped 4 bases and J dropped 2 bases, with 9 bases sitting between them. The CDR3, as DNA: TGCAGCGTTGGTTACAGCTCCAAAAACATTCAGTACTTC. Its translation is CSVGYSSKNIQYF.

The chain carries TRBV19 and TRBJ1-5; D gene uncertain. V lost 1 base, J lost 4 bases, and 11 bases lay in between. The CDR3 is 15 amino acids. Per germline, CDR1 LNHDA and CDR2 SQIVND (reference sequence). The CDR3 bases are TGTGCCAGTAGTATAGGAGGAAGAGAGAATCAGCCCCAGCATTTT. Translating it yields CASSIGGRENQPQHF. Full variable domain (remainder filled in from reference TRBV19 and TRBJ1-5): DGGITQSPKYLFRKEGQNVTLSCEQNLNHDAMYWYRQDPGQGLRLIYYSQIVNDFQKGDIAEGYSVSREKKESFPLTVTSAQKNPTAFYLCASSIGGRENQPQHFGDGTRLSIL.

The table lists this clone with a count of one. DNA of the CDR3: TGTGCCAGCAGTCGACAGGGGGCGGGTGAAAAACTGTTTTTT. Translating it yields CASSRQGAGEKLFF. The chain carries TRBV2 and TRBJ1-4, with 10 bases matching TRBD1. The V and J ends lost 5 bases and 7 bases, in that order; junction bases with no gene match: 4. Germline lookup yields CDR1 SNHLY and CDR2 FYNNEI. The length of the CDR3 is 14 residues. Based on the CDR3 plus reference TRBV2 and TRBJ1-4, the full variable domain is EPEVTQTPSHQVTQMGQEVILRCVPISNHLYFYWYRQILGQKVEFLVSFYNNEISEKSEIFDDQFSVERPDGSNFTLKIRSTKLEDSAMYFCASSRQGAGEKLFFGSGTQLSVL.

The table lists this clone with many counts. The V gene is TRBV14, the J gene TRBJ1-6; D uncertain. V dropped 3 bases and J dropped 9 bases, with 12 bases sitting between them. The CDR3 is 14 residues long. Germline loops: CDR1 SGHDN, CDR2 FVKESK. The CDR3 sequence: CASSHVQESSPLHF. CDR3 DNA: TGTGCCAGCAGCCACGTGCAGGAATCTTCACCCCTCCACTTT.

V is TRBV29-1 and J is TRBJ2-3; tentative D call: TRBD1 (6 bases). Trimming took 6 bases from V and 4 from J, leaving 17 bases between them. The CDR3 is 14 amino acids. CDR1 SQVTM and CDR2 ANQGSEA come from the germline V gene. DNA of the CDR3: TGCAGCGTCGGCCGGGACATTGCCCCAGATACGCAGTATTTT. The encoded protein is CSVGRDIAPDTQYF.

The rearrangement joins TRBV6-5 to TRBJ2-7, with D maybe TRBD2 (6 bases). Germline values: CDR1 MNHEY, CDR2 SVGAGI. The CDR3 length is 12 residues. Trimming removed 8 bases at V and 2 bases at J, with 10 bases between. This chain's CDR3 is CASGTLAYEQYF. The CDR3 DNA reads TGTGCCAGCGGGACTCTAGCCTACGAGCAGTACTTC.

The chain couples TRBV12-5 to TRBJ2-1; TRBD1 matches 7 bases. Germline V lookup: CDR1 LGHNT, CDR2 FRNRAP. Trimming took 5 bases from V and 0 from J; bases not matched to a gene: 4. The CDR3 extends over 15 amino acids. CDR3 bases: TGTGCTAGTGGTATTGGGACAGTCTCCTACAATGAGCAGTTCTTC. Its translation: CASGIGTVSYNEQFF.

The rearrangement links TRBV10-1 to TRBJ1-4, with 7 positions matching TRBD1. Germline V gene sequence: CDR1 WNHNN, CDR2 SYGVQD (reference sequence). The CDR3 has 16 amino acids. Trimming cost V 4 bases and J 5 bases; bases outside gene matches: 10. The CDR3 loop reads CASSANPQGKNEKLFF. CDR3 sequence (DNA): TGCGCCAGCAGTGCGAACCCACAGGGGAAGAATGAAAAACTGTTTTTT.

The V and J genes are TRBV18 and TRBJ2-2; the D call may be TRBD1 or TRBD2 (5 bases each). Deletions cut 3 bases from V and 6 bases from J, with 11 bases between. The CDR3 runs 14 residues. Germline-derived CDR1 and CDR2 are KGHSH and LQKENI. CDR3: CASSPVRGPGELFF. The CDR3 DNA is TGTGCCAGCTCACCTGTACGGGGCCCCGGGGAGCTGTTTTTT. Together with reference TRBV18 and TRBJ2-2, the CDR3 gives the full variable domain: NAGVMQNPRHLVRRRGQEARLRCSPMKGHSHVYWYRQLPEEGLKFMVYLQKENIIDESGMPKERFSAEFPKEGPSILRIQQVVRGDSAAYFCASSPVRGPGELFFGEGSRLTVL.

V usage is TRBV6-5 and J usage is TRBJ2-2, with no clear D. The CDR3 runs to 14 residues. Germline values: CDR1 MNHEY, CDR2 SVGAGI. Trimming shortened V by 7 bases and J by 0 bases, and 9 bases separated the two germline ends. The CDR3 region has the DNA TGTGCCAGCATCCCAACCGCGAACACCGGGGAGCTGTTTTTT. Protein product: CASIPTANTGELFF.

The CDR3 region has the DNA TGCGCCAGCAGTTCTCTAGCGGGAAACGTCGAGCAGTACTTC. Protein sequence: CASSSLAGNVEQYF. The chain combines TRBV23-1 with TRBJ2-7; 9 nucleotides agree with TRBD2. TRBV23-1 is placed among ORFs of uncertain function. The CDR3 is made up of 14 amino acids. V lost 5 bases to trimming and J lost 6 bases; unmatched junction nucleotides: 8.

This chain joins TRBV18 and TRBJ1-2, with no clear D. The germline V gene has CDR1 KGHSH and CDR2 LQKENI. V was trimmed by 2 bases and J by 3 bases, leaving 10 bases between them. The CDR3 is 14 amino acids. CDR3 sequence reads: CASSPIETYYGYTF. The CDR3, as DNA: TGTGCCAGCTCACCAATTGAAACTTACTATGGCTACACCTTC.

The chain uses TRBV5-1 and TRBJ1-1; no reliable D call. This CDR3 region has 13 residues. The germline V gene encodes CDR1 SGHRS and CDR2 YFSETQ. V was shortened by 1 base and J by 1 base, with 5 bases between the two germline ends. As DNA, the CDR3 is TGCGCCAGCAGCTTGTTGCAGAACACTGAAGCTTTCTTT. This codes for CASSLLQNTEAFF.

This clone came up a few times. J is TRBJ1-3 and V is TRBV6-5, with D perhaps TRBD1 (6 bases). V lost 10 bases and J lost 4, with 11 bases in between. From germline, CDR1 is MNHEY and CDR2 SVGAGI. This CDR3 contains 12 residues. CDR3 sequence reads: CATTGVGNTIYF. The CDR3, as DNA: TGTGCCACGACAGGCGTAGGAAACACCATATATTTT.

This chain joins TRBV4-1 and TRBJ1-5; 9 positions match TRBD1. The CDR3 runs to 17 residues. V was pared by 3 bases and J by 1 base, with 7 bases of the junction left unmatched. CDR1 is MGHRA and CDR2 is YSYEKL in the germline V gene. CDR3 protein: CASSHPTGGGSNQPQHF. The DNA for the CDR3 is TGCGCCAGCAGCCACCCCACAGGGGGCGGCAGCAATCAGCCCCAGCATTTT.

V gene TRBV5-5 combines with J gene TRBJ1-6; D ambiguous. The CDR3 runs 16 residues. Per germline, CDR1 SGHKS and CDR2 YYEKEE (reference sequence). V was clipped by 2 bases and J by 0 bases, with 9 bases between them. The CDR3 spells CASSFGRSSYNSPLHF. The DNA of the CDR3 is TGTGCCAGCAGCTTCGGACGAAGCTCCTATAATTCACCCCTCCACTTT. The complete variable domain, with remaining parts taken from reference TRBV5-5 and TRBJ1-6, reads DAGVTQSPTHLIKTRGQQVTLRCSPISGHKSVSWYQQVLGQGPQFIFQYYEKEERGRGNFPDRFSARQFPNYSSELNVNALLLGDSALYLCASSFGRSSYNSPLHFGNGTRLTVT.

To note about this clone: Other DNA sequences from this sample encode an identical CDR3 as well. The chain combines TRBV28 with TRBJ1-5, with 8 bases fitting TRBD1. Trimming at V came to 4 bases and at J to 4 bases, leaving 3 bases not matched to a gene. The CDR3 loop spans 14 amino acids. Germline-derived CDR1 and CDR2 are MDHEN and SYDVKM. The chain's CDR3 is CASSSGQGNQPQHF. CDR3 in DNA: TGTGCCAGCAGTTCAGGACAGGGAAATCAGCCCCAGCATTTT. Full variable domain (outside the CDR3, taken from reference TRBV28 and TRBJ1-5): DVKVTQSSRYLVKRTGEKVFLECVQDMDHENMFWYRQDPGLGLRLIYFSYDVKMKEKGDIPEGYSVSREKKERFSLILESASTNQTSMYLCASSSGQGNQPQHFGDGTRLSIL.

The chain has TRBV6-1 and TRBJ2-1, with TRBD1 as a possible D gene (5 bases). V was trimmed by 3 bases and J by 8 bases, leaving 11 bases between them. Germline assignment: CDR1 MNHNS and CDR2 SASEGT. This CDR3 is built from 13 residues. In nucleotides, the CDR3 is TGTGCCAGCAGTGAGTTTCCAGGGTATGAGCAGTTCTTC. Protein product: CASSEFPGYEQFF.

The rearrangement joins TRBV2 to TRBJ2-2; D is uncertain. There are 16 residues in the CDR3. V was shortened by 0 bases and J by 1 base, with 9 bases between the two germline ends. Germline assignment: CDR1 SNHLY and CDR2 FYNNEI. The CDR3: CASSEADTRNTGELFF. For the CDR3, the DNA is TGTGCCAGCAGTGAAGCAGACACACGGAACACCGGGGAGCTGTTTTTT.

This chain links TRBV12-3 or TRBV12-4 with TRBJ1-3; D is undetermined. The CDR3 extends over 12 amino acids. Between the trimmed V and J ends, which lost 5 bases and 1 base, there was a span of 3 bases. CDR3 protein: CASSESGNTIYF. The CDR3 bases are TGTGCCAGCAGTGAATCTGGAAACACCATATATTTT.

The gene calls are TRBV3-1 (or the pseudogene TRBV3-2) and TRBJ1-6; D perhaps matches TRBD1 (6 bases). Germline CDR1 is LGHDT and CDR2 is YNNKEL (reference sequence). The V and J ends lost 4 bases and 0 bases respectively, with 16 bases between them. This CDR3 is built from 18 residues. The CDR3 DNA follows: TGTGCCAGCAGCCTAGTCCGCAGGGGTATCTCCTATAATTCACCCCTCCACTTT. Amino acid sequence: CASSLVRRGISYNSPLHF.

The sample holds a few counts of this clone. Here the CDR3 DNA reads TGTGCCACCAGCAGAGATTTTGTGGACAGGGGTAGCAATCAGCCCCAGCATTTT. Amino acids: CATSRDFVDRGSNQPQHF. The chain couples TRBV15 to TRBJ1-5, with 9 bases lining up with TRBD1. This CDR3 spans 18 amino acids. V lost 0 bases, J lost 0 bases, and 6 bases stayed unmatched. The germline gives CDR1 LNHNV, CDR2 YYDKDF (reference sequence).